Sequencing of this T cell receptor beta chain was carried out in a study of CD8+CD57+ T cells in acquired aplastic anemia. Study information: Sorting CD4+ and CD8+ cells gave DNA averaging approximately 2.9 ug.

It was patients with CD8+CD57+ cell expansion by flow cytometry who were chosen for sequencing. All patients had severe acquired aplastic anemia. The CDR3 has 13 amino acids. CDR1 is MNHEY, CDR2 SMNVEV, per germline (reference sequence). V shed 6 bases, J shed 3 bases, and the junction held 4 bases outside the gene matches. This clonotype was detected only a few times. Its target is not known. TCR beta VDJ and CDR3 were profiled, and genomic DNA was the template. TCRdb reprocessed the reads with MiXCR, giving one entry per CDR3 protein. The table shows 100,000 to 150,000 distinct CDR3 sequences, with approximately 40% occurring only once. Overall study findings and caveats: Patients had around 28 CD8+ CDR3 sequences in common with controls (the shared set).

This chain connects TRBV27 to TRBJ1-1, with 7 bases identical to TRBD1. This TCR derives from a human donor with aplastic anemia. Sequenced material: sorted CD4+, CD8+, or CD8+CD57+ T cells (not recorded which) from PBMCs. CDR3 in amino acids: CASRNDRDTEAFF. CDR3 DNA: TGTGCCAGCAGAAATGACAGGGACACTGAAGCTTTCTTT.